The source of this T cell receptor beta chain is a study of cytomegalovirus exposure and HLA in healthy donors. Turning to the study itself: The Caucasian-associated ancestry cluster contained about four fifths of the approximately 390 genotyped donors.

This PCR relied on a set of 60 Vbeta primers and 13 Jbeta primers. Per the original methods: Per a later analysis, the number of unique TCR beta chains was 75 million to 90 million, of which about 11 million were shared. Produced via immunoSEQ multiplex PCR; TCRdb's table is partial and in-frame only. The V and J calls and clone size were taken over from that table, and D and trimming were inferred from the DNA. The table includes more than 150,000 clones, 80% detected once. Between the trimmed V and J ends, which lost 5 bases and 8 bases, there was a span of 19 bases. The CDR3 has 14 amino acids. Germline CDR1 is SQVTM and CDR2 is ANQGSEA.

This TCR was recovered from a woman in her thirties in good health and CMV-seronegative. The chain employs TRBV29-1 and TRBJ2-1; possible D gene TRBD1, 7 bases. The sample consisted of PBMCs. The chain's CDR3 is CSVSGGNDLDEQFF. The CDR3 nucleotides are TGCAGCGTTTCAGGGGGGAATGATTTGGATGAGCAGTTCTTC.